The 28 T cell receptor beta chains below come from one sample, sequenced in a study of beta chain features in type 1 diabetes. The authors reverse transcribed all of the isolated RNA, so sequencing captured expressed TCRB transcripts. Measured with immunoSEQ multiplex PCR; TCRdb has only the in-frame clones, and not every one. The table lists a few hundred thousand clones, around 15% of them singletons, with roughly 0.017% in the top ten. The sequenced sample was naive CD4+ T cells from blood. These receptors were collected from a woman between 18 and 30 years old in good health.

The chain has TRBV7-9 and TRBJ2-3, with D possibly being TRBD1 (6 bases). The CDR3 is 12 residues long. V was shortened by 6 bases and J by 6 bases, with 10 bases between the two germline ends. Germline CDR1 reads SEHNR; CDR2 reads FQNEAQ (reference sequence). As DNA, the CDR3 is TGTGCCAGCAGACCCCAGGGGGATACGCAGTATTTT. This codes for CASRPQGDTQYF.

This clone was seen a handful of times. The chain combines TRBV5-4 with TRBJ2-3, with 14 bases aligning to TRBD2. The CDR3 covers 20 residues. Germline CDR1 is SGHNT and CDR2 is YYREEE (reference sequence). V dropped 4 bases and J dropped 0; count of bases not matched to a gene: 13. The CDR3 DNA is TGTGCCAGCAGCCAGACTAGCGGGAGGGCCCGTAACCCTAGCACAGATACGCAGTATTTT. This translates into CASSQTSGRARNPSTDTQYF.

CDR3 coding DNA: TGCAGCGTCGCAGGGACAACGAGCTCCTACGAGCAGTACTTC. Translated: CSVAGTTSSYEQYF. The V gene is TRBV29-1, the J gene TRBJ2-5; a possible D gene is TRBD1 (6 bases). TRBJ2-7 explains the end of the DNA better; the J call may be wrong. The CDR3 consists of 14 residues. Germline V CDR1 and CDR2: SQVTM, ANQGSEA.

This clone was detected a few times. The rearrangement uses TRBV30 and TRBJ1-2; unclear D gene. The CDR3 length is 12 residues. Trimming removed 3 bases at V and 8 bases at J, with 13 bases between. Germline V gene data show CDR1 as GTSNPN and CDR2 as SVGIG (reference sequence). The CDR3 is CAWSPGLRGYTF. Written as DNA, the CDR3 is TGTGCCTGGAGCCCCGGACTACGGGGCTACACCTTC.

This clone was seen only a few times. The rearrangement links TRBV2 to TRBJ2-1, with TRBD1 identical over 8 bases. Germline CDR1 reads SNHLY; CDR2 reads FYNNEI. The V and J ends lost 2 bases and 4 bases, in that order; junction bases with no gene match: 4. This CDR3 has 15 amino acids. The CDR3 bases are TGTGCCAGCAGTGAACAGGGGGCGAGGTACAATGAGCAGTTCTTC. The encoded protein is CASSEQGARYNEQFF.

The V call is TRBV4-2, the J call TRBJ2-1; the D gene is possibly TRBD2 (7 bases). Germline V gene data show CDR1 as LGHNA and CDR2 as YNFKEQ. The CDR3 covers 15 residues. V was trimmed by 1 base and J by 9 bases, leaving 16 bases between them. The CDR3 protein is CASSQGASGGGEQFF. Here the CDR3 DNA reads TGTGCCAGCAGCCAAGGGGCTAGCGGAGGGGGTGAGCAGTTCTTC.

The rearrangement links TRBV4-2 to TRBJ2-7, with D unclear. The CDR3 runs 14 residues. Germline CDR1 LGHNA, CDR2 YNFKEQ. Between the trimmed V and J ends, which lost 2 bases and 2 bases, there was a span of 10 bases. As DNA, the CDR3 is TGTGCCAGCAGCCAATCAATAGAACCCTACGAGCAGTACTTC. Its protein is CASSQSIEPYEQYF.

V and J are TRBV9 and TRBJ2-1, with 7 bases aligning to TRBD2. The CDR3 contains 18 residues. The germline gives CDR1 SGDLS, CDR2 YYNGEE. Trimming at V came to 0 bases and at J to 9 bases, leaving 18 bases not matched to a gene. CDR3 nucleotide sequence: TGTGCCAGCAGCGTAGGGGGGGGGAACGGGAGAAGTGGTGTTGAGCAGTTCTTC. Protein: CASSVGGGNGRSGVEQFF.

This clone has just a few counts. The chain has TRBV5-1 and TRBJ2-7; TRBD1 aligns across 9 bases. CDR3 length: 14 amino acids. Germline CDR1 reads SGHRS; CDR2 reads YFSETQ. V gave up 7 bases and J gave up 5 bases; unmatched junction bases: 10. CDR3 nucleotide sequence: TGCGCCAGCGGAACAGGGGGCGCGATTAACGAGCAGTACTTC. Translation gives CASGTGGAINEQYF.

V gene TRBV4-1 combines with J gene TRBJ2-7; 12 bases line up with TRBD2. Trimming removed 1 base from V and 4 bases from J; junction bases left unmatched: 17. CDR1 and CDR2 from the germline V gene are MGHRA and YSYEKL. The CDR3 length is 20 residues. In DNA, the CDR3 is TGCGCCAGCAGCCAAGGCCAGGTCCCTAGCGGGAGGGCCCAGCTTTACGAGCAGTACTTC. This gives the protein CASSQGQVPSGRAQLYEQYF.

This clone has more than one count but fewer than ten. This sequence joins TRBV7-9 and TRBJ2-7; 9 positions match TRBD2. This CDR3 has 15 amino acids. V shed 5 bases, J shed 5 bases, and the junction held 10 bases outside the gene matches. CDR1 and CDR2 from the germline V gene are SEHNR and FQNEAQ (reference sequence). The chain's CDR3 is CASSPAGLAFDEQYF. In DNA form, the CDR3 reads TGTGCCAGCAGCCCCGCGGGACTAGCTTTCGACGAGCAGTACTTC.

V usage is TRBV18 and J usage is TRBJ1-1; D is ambiguous. Germline V gene data show CDR1 as KGHSH and CDR2 as LQKENI. The V end was cut by 3 bases, the J end by 1 base, with 15 bases between. The length of the CDR3 is 16 residues. The CDR3: CASSPVADGENTEAFF. CDR3 bases: TGTGCCAGCTCACCGGTTGCCGACGGGGAGAACACTGAAGCTTTCTTT.

This clone showed up just a few times. The V gene is TRBV5-8, the J gene TRBJ2-3, with 8 nucleotides matching TRBD2. CDR1 is SGHTS, CDR2 YDEGEE, per germline. The length of the CDR3 is 14 residues. J gave up 2 bases and V 3 bases, and 2 bases lay outside the gene matches. The CDR3 is CASSSGLATDTQYF. CDR3 DNA sequence: TGTGCCAGCAGCTCCGGACTAGCCACAGATACGCAGTATTTT.

V gene TRBV7-9 combines with J gene TRBJ2-2; D remains ambiguous. Deletions cut 7 bases from V and 4 bases from J, with 16 bases between. The CDR3 extends over 15 amino acids. Germline lookup yields CDR1 SEHNR and CDR2 FQNEAQ (reference sequence). The CDR3 protein is CASTPRGPGTGELFF. CDR3 coding DNA: TGTGCCAGCACCCCCCGCGGTCCGGGCACCGGGGAGCTGTTTTTT.

This chain joins TRBV6-5 and TRBJ2-7; 9 positions match TRBD1. This CDR3 has 15 amino acids. Germline V gene data show CDR1 as MNHEY and CDR2 as SVGAGI. Germline trimming cut 0 bases from V and 6 bases from J; bases unmatched to any gene: 6. CDR3 residues: CASSYSGTGLIEQYF. Here the CDR3 DNA reads TGTGCCAGCAGTTACTCCGGGACAGGGTTGATCGAGCAGTACTTC.

The V and J genes are TRBV11-3 and TRBJ2-1, with D perhaps matching TRBD1 (6 bases). Looked up from germline, CDR1 is SGHNT and CDR2 is YENEEA. Trimming shortened V by 2 bases and J by 3 bases, and 11 bases separated the two germline ends. The length of the CDR3 is 15 residues. CDR3 amino acids: CASSLMGAGYNEQFF. CDR3 DNA sequence: TGTGCCAGCAGCTTAATGGGGGCCGGCTACAATGAGCAGTTCTTC.

The chain couples TRBV29-1 to TRBJ2-7, with 14 bases identical to TRBD2. Germline-derived CDR1 and CDR2 are SQVTM and ANQGSEA. After removal of 1 base from V and 2 bases from J, the junction contained 4 bases not matched to a gene. CDR3 length: 16 residues. The CDR3 sequence is CSVEGTSGRPTYEQYF. DNA of the CDR3: TGCAGCGTTGAAGGGACTAGCGGGAGGCCCACCTACGAGCAGTACTTC.

This rearrangement joins TRBV5-1 to TRBJ1-2; D is uncertain. CDR1 and CDR2 (germline): SGHRS, YFSETQ. This CDR3 contains 15 residues. Trimming removed 0 bases from V and 2 bases from J, with 11 bases in between. The CDR3 is CASSLAPTPNYGYTF. The CDR3 DNA is TGCGCCAGCAGCTTGGCCCCGACACCGAACTATGGCTACACCTTC.

This clone occurred a few times. CDR3 nucleotide sequence: TGTGCCAGCAGCGTAGTGGCTAGCGGTACGCAGTATTTT. This translates into CASSVVASGTQYF. The V gene is TRBV9, the J gene TRBJ2-3; TRBD2 matches 7 bases. CDR3 length: 13 amino acids. The V and J ends lost 0 bases and 8 bases, in that order; junction bases with no gene match: 3. Germline CDR1 SGDLS, CDR2 YYNGEE.

The CDR3 region has the DNA TGTGCCAGCAGCTTAACTAGCGGGAGTGGAGATACGCAGTATTTT. Amino acid sequence: CASSLTSGSGDTQYF. The V gene is TRBV7-9, the J gene TRBJ2-3, with 11 bases aligning to TRBD2. The trim removed 2 bases at V and 5 bases at J, leaving 3 bases unmatched. The CDR3 length is 15 residues. Looked up from germline, CDR1 is SEHNR and CDR2 is FQNEAQ (reference sequence).

This chain joins TRBV9 and TRBJ2-7; 9 bases align to TRBD2. This CDR3 is 17 amino acids long. V trimming: 3 bases; J trimming: 5 bases; junction bases outside the gene matches: 15. The germline CDR1 and CDR2 sequences are SGDLS and YYNGEE. The CDR3 region is CASSASGGRVAGDEQYF. Written as DNA, the CDR3 is TGTGCCAGCAGCGCCTCAGGGGGTCGGGTAGCGGGAGACGAGCAGTACTTC. The variable domain in full, with the rest retrieved from reference TRBV9 and TRBJ2-7, is DSGVTQTPKHLITATGQRVTLRCSPRSGDLSVYWYQQSLDQGLQFLIQYYNGEERAKGNILERFSAQQFPDLHSELNLSSLELGDSALYFCASSASGGRVAGDEQYFGPGTRLTVT.

In its sample, this clone was seen a few times. The chain combines TRBV5-5 with TRBJ1-4, with 10 bases identical to TRBD1. The CDR3 covers 15 residues. The germline V gene encodes CDR1 SGHKS and CDR2 YYEKEE (reference sequence). The junction had 2 bases not matched to a gene; V was cut back by 0 bases and J by 6 bases. For the CDR3, the DNA is TGTGCCAGCAGCTTGGGGGACAGGGGTTATGAAAAACTGTTTTTT. Translation: CASSLGDRGYEKLFF. The variable domain in full, with the rest retrieved from reference TRBV5-5 and TRBJ1-4, is DAGVTQSPTHLIKTRGQQVTLRCSPISGHKSVSWYQQVLGQGPQFIFQYYEKEERGRGNFPDRFSARQFPNYSSELNVNALLLGDSALYLCASSLGDRGYEKLFFGSGTQLSVL.

J is TRBJ1-3 and V is TRBV30; a weak D match, TRBD1 (5 bases). CDR3 length: 15 amino acids. The V gene's germline CDR1 is GTSNPN and CDR2 SVGIG (reference sequence). V dropped 0 bases and J dropped 2 bases, with 11 bases sitting between them. The CDR3 loop reads CAWSVLGGAGNTIYF. The CDR3 DNA reads as TGTGCCTGGAGTGTACTCGGGGGGGCTGGAAACACCATATATTTT.

The chain employs TRBV30 and TRBJ1-1; D ambiguous. This CDR3 is 13 amino acids long. V lost 7 bases, J lost 8 bases, and 20 bases lay in between. The germline V gene has CDR1 GTSNPN and CDR2 SVGIG (reference sequence). The CDR3 protein is CALHRSTVGEAFF. The CDR3, as DNA: TGTGCCTTACATCGAAGTACGGTCGGGGAAGCTTTCTTT.

With regard to this clone: Other DNA sequences in this specimen translate into the identical CDR3. The rearrangement joins TRBV5-1 to TRBJ1-1; D is undetermined. The CDR3 length is 13 residues. Germline V lookup: CDR1 SGHRS, CDR2 YFSETQ. V was clipped by 2 bases and J by 1 base, with 6 bases between them. The CDR3 bases are TGCGCCAGCAGCTTAGGAGGGAACACTGAAGCTTTCTTT. This encodes CASSLGGNTEAFF.

This clone was counted between two and nine times. The chain has TRBV4-1 and TRBJ1-4; the match to TRBD1 covers 8 bases. V trimming: 4 bases; J trimming: 7 bases; junction bases outside the gene matches: 8. Germline V CDR1 and CDR2: MGHRA, YSYEKL. The CDR3 covers 15 residues. The CDR3: CASSREDRASEKLFF. For the CDR3, the DNA is TGCGCCAGCAGCCGAGAGGACAGGGCAAGTGAAAAACTGTTTTTT.

The chain joins TRBV6-6 to TRBJ2-7; TRBD2 aligns across 7 bases. Germline loops: CDR1 MNHNY, CDR2 SVGAGI (reference sequence). The CDR3 contains 15 residues. J was trimmed by 0 bases and V by 2 bases; bases with no gene match: 4. CDR3 in amino acids: CASSYIAGVSYEQYF. CDR3 nucleotides: TGTGCCAGCAGTTACATTGCGGGAGTCTCCTACGAGCAGTACTTC.

This clone was recorded a few times. The chain carries TRBV6-5 and TRBJ2-1, with TRBD2 matching over 13 bases. CDR3 length equals 15 residues. Germline V gives CDR1 MNHEY, CDR2 SVGAGI. V shed 4 bases and J 9 bases; nucleotides not matched to a gene: 6. The CDR3 sequence: CASSSRLAGGGEQFF. In nucleotides, the CDR3 is TGTGCCAGCAGTTCCCGACTAGCGGGAGGTGGTGAGCAGTTCTTC.